Below are 26 T cell receptor beta chains sequenced from a single sample in a study of blood T cell repertoires in COVID-19. The data were produced by immunoSEQ multiplex PCR, yet TCRdb's version contains in-frame clones alone and is incomplete. The table records 60,000 to 70,000 clones, 70% to 90% of them present only once. The specimen sequenced was PBMCs or T cells enriched from blood (not recorded which). The origin of the receptors is a woman aged 35 to 49 who had recovered from COVID-19.

As DNA, the CDR3 is TGCGCCAGCAGCCAAGGGGAGGGGATGGGCTATGGCTACACCTTC. Residues: CASSQGEGMGYGYTF. The chain recombines TRBV4-1 with TRBJ1-2; tentatively, D is TRBD1 (5 bases). The CDR3 runs 15 residues. In germline, CDR1 is MGHRA, CDR2 YSYEKL. Trimming shortened V by 1 base and J by 4 bases, and 13 bases separated the two germline ends.

This clone was recorded once. V gene TRBV6-2 or TRBV6-3 combines with J gene TRBJ1-5, with D unclear. The V end lost 4 bases, the J end lost 5 bases, and 18 bases lay between the germline ends. Germline assignment: CDR1 MNHEY and CDR2 SVGEGT. The CDR3 spans 16 residues. This CDR3 reads CASSLTAGHRYQPQHF. CDR3 DNA: TGTGCCAGCAGTTTAACCGCGGGTCACAGATATCAGCCCCAGCATTTT.

The V gene is TRBV11-3, the J gene TRBJ2-2, with D unresolved. The germline gives CDR1 SGHNT, CDR2 YENEEA. V was shortened by 5 bases and J by 5 bases, with 9 bases between the two germline ends. The CDR3 has 13 amino acids. The CDR3: CASSIGRTGELFF. CDR3 coding DNA: TGTGCCAGCAGCATAGGGCGGACCGGGGAGCTGTTTTTT.

V usage is TRBV7-8 and J usage is TRBJ2-1; 7 nucleotides line up with TRBD2. The CDR3 extends over 17 amino acids. From germline, CDR1 is SGHVS and CDR2 FQNEAQ. After removal of 7 bases from V and 3 bases from J, the junction contained 15 bases not matched to a gene. CDR3 sequence: CASTTTRGVGYYNEQFF. The CDR3 DNA sequence: TGTGCCAGCACCACCACTCGGGGGGTCGGGTACTACAATGAGCAGTTCTTC. Full variable domain (rest looked up from reference TRBV7-8 and TRBJ2-1): GAGVSQSPRYKVAKRGQDVALRCDPISGHVSLFWYQQALGQGPEFLTYFQNEAQLDKSGLPSDRFFAERPEGSVSTLKIQRTQQEDSAVYLCASTTTRGVGYYNEQFFGPGTRLTVL.

This sequence joins TRBV7-9 and TRBJ1-2, with 10 bases aligning to TRBD1. Germline V CDR1 and CDR2: SEHNR, FQNEAQ (reference sequence). This CDR3 is 15 amino acids long. J was trimmed by 2 bases and V by 5 bases; bases with no gene match: 5. The CDR3 coding sequence is TGTGCCAGCAGCCCAAGACAGGGGGCGAACTATGGCTACACCTTC. Encoded protein: CASSPRQGANYGYTF.

This clone was recorded only once. The V call is TRBV6-5, the J call TRBJ1-1; 9 positions match TRBD1. V gave up 5 bases and J gave up 3 bases; unmatched junction bases: 7. The CDR3 loop spans 15 amino acids. Germline V CDR1 and CDR2: MNHEY, SVGAGI. The CDR3 DNA follows: TGTGCCAGCAGTCTAGAGAGGACAGGGGACACTGAAGCTTTCTTT. Protein product: CASSLERTGDTEAFF.

This chain joins TRBV19 and TRBJ2-2; 10 bases line up with TRBD1. The ends lost 6 bases at V and 5 bases at J; junction bases unmatched: 3. Germline CDR1 is LNHDA and CDR2 is SQIVND (reference sequence). The CDR3 sequence is 14 residues long. The CDR3 sequence: CASSRTGGTGELFF. The CDR3 region has the DNA TGTGCCAGTAGCCGGACAGGGGGAACCGGGGAGCTGTTTTTT.

The chain combines TRBV3-1 (or the pseudogene TRBV3-2) with TRBJ2-6; D possibly corresponds to TRBD2 (7 bases). V was pared by 3 bases and J by 0 bases, with 12 bases between. Germline assignment: CDR1 LGHDT and CDR2 YNNKEL (reference sequence). The CDR3 consists of 17 residues. The CDR3 protein is CASSQEGGSSGANVLTF. The CDR3 DNA reads TGTGCCAGCAGCCAGGAGGGGGGGAGCTCTGGGGCCAACGTCCTGACTTTC.

V is TRBV5-6 and J is TRBJ1-2; 9 bases line up with TRBD1. Trimming at V came to 2 bases and at J to 5 bases, leaving 16 bases not matched to a gene. CDR1 is SGHDT, CDR2 YYEEEE, per germline. There are 18 residues in the CDR3. The CDR3 DNA follows: TGTGCCAGCAGCTTTTGGTTCGATATGGGACAGGGTGGTTATGGCTACACCTTC. This gives the protein CASSFWFDMGQGGYGYTF.

This chain uses TRBV7-2 with TRBJ2-7; the match to TRBD1 covers 9 bases. Losses at the gene ends were 1 base for V and 3 bases for J; bases not matched to a gene: 7. The germline V gene has CDR1 SGHTA and CDR2 FQGNSA. This CDR3 has 16 amino acids. DNA of the CDR3: TGTGCCAGCAGCTTAGAGAGGACAGGGGAGAGCTACGAGCAGTACTTC. This translates into CASSLERTGESYEQYF.

The CDR3 region is CASSAPEAAGQGLSGANVLTF. The CDR3 nucleotides read TGTGCCAGCAGCGCCCCCGAGGCAGCGGGACAGGGGCTCTCTGGGGCCAACGTCCTGACTTTC. The chain employs TRBV9 and TRBJ2-6; 10 nucleotides align to TRBD1. The CDR3 spans 21 residues. The germline V gene encodes CDR1 SGDLS and CDR2 YYNGEE. Unmatched junction bases numbered 15, after V lost 3 bases and J lost 0 bases.

The chain couples TRBV19 to TRBJ1-6, with no clear D. V was trimmed by 6 bases and J by 7 bases, leaving 10 bases between them. CDR3 length: 13 residues. Germline CDR1 is LNHDA and CDR2 is SQIVND (reference sequence). The CDR3 DNA sequence: TGTGCCAGTAGGAGGGAATGGAATTCACCCCTCCACTTT. Its translation is CASRREWNSPLHF.

The chain employs TRBV5-1 and TRBJ2-2; D is possibly TRBD2 (5 bases). V lost 4 bases, J lost 3 bases, and 7 bases lay in between. CDR3 size: 13 residues. Looked up from germline, CDR1 is SGHRS and CDR2 is YFSETQ. The CDR3 nucleotides are TGCGCCAGCAGCCTCGGGGACACCGGGGAGCTGTTTTTT. Encoded protein: CASSLGDTGELFF.

The chain combines TRBV5-1 with TRBJ1-5; weak D call: TRBD1 (5 bases). The V gene's germline CDR1 is SGHRS and CDR2 YFSETQ. The CDR3 contains 15 residues. V dropped 0 bases and J dropped 4 bases, with 11 bases sitting between them. CDR3: CASSLAGGYNQPQHF. The CDR3 nucleotides are TGCGCCAGCAGCTTGGCCGGGGGGTATAATCAGCCCCAGCATTTT.

This clone qualifies as medium-sized. The V gene is TRBV6-5, the J gene TRBJ1-5; 7 bases agree with TRBD1. The CDR3 is 15 residues long. CDR1 and CDR2 from the germline V gene are MNHEY and SVGAGI. V lost 7 bases, J lost 4 bases, and 10 bases stayed unmatched. CDR3 sequence (DNA): TGTGCCAGCACAGCCCAGGGGGAAGGAAATCAGCCCCAGCATTTT. Amino acid sequence: CASTAQGEGNQPQHF.

The chain uses TRBV11-3 and TRBJ2-7; D not resolved. The V end was cut by 0 bases, the J end by 5 bases, with 8 bases between. The CDR3 has 13 amino acids. CDR1 is SGHNT, CDR2 YENEEA, per germline. CDR3 sequence: CASSLESGDEQYF. The DNA for the CDR3 is TGTGCCAGCAGCTTAGAATCAGGTGACGAGCAGTACTTC.

This chain links TRBV7-7 with TRBJ2-7, with 9 bases that match TRBD1. Germline-derived CDR1 and CDR2 are SSHAT and FNYEAQ (reference sequence). V dropped 5 bases and J dropped 5; count of bases not matched to a gene: 7. This CDR3 is built from 14 residues. CDR3 sequence (DNA): TGTGCCAGCAGCCCCTCGGGACAGGGAAACGAGCAGTACTTC. Translating gives CASSPSGQGNEQYF.

The chain has TRBV2 and TRBJ2-2; weak D call: TRBD2 (5 bases). V was trimmed by 8 bases and J by 4 bases, leaving 11 bases between them. Germline V gene data show CDR1 as SNHLY and CDR2 as FYNNEI. This CDR3 has 13 amino acids. CDR3 in amino acids: CASHRDLTGELFF. In DNA form, the CDR3 reads TGTGCCAGCCACCGGGATCTCACCGGGGAGCTGTTTTTT.

V is TRBV6-4 and J is TRBJ2-7, with D perhaps matching TRBD2 (6 bases). The length of the CDR3 is 15 residues. Germline CDR1 and CDR2: MRHNA and SNTAGT. V lost 5 bases and J 2 bases, leaving 16 bases between the germline ends. As DNA, the CDR3 is TGTGCCAGCAGTTGGGAGGACTGGAAGACCTACGAGCAGTACTTC. Amino acid sequence: CASSWEDWKTYEQYF.

This clone was found once. V gene TRBV18 combines with J gene TRBJ2-6, with no clear D. Trimming removed 4 bases from V and 1 base from J, with 11 bases in between. There are 16 residues in the CDR3. From germline, CDR1 is KGHSH and CDR2 LQKENI. CDR3 DNA sequence: TGTGCCAGCTCACTTAGACTTCGTTCTGGGGCCAACGTCCTGACTTTC. Its protein product is CASSLRLRSGANVLTF.

This chain uses TRBV7-3 with TRBJ1-1, with a weak D call TRBD1 (6 bases). The CDR3 runs 13 residues. CDR1 and CDR2 (germline): SGHTA, FQGTGA. Trimming shortened V by 5 bases and J by 2 bases, and 9 bases separated the two germline ends. The CDR3 nucleotides are TGTGCCAGCAGCAAGGACAGTAACACTGAAGCTTTCTTT. Amino acid sequence: CASSKDSNTEAFF.

The genes are TRBV6-5 and TRBJ1-2, with TRBD1 as a possible D gene (6 bases). Trimming cost V 2 bases and J 6 bases, with 13 bases left between them. The CDR3 contains 14 residues. Germline V gene data show CDR1 as MNHEY and CDR2 as SVGAGI. The CDR3 is CASSYNREGDGYTF. The CDR3 nucleotides are TGTGCCAGCAGTTACAACAGGGAGGGTGATGGCTACACCTTC.

The chain couples TRBV7-9 to TRBJ2-1; no clear D gene. The CDR3 sequence is 14 residues long. Germline V gives CDR1 SEHNR, CDR2 FQNEAQ (reference sequence). V gave up 1 base and J gave up 3 bases, with 7 bases separating them. The CDR3 sequence is CASSLEQVYNEQFF. CDR3 sequence (DNA): TGTGCCAGCAGCTTAGAGCAGGTCTACAATGAGCAGTTCTTC.

The rearrangement joins TRBV27 to TRBJ2-7; D is undetermined. V was clipped by 6 bases and J by 0 bases, with 6 bases between them. The germline V gene encodes CDR1 MNHEY and CDR2 SMNVEV (reference sequence). This CDR3 comprises 12 residues. The CDR3 spells CASRSSSYEQYF. CDR3 in DNA: TGTGCCAGCAGATCCAGCTCCTACGAGCAGTACTTC.

This clone was recorded once. The chain combines TRBV7-3 with TRBJ2-3; 13 bases fit TRBD2. The length of the CDR3 is 14 residues. Germline lookup yields CDR1 SGHTA and CDR2 FQGTGA. V trimming: 4 bases; J trimming: 6 bases; junction bases outside the gene matches: 1. This CDR3 is CASSWGLAGDTQYF. The CDR3 bases are TGTGCCAGCAGCTGGGGACTAGCGGGGGATACGCAGTATTTT.

The V gene is TRBV2, the J gene TRBJ1-2, with 9 bases matching TRBD1. The CDR3 is 13 amino acids. Trimming cost V 6 bases and J 8 bases; bases outside gene matches: 7. Germline CDR1 reads SNHLY; CDR2 reads FYNNEI. Written as DNA, the CDR3 is TGTGCCAGCAGGGGGACAGGGACGAGAGGCTACACCTTC. Translated, it gives CASRGTGTRGYTF.